The sequence of this T cell receptor (beta chain) was determined in a study of blood T cell repertoires in COVID-19. The CDR3 loop spans 14 amino acids. CDR1 is WSHSY and CDR2 is SAAADI in the germline V gene. V dropped 6 bases and J dropped 2 bases, with 14 bases sitting between them. The protocol was immunoSEQ multiplex PCR, while the TCRdb copy is restricted to in-frame clones and leaves out a portion. The repertoire holds about 340,000 clones, with about nine tenths as singletons. The sample consisted of peripheral blood. This clonotype was obtained from a woman aged 70-85 years with COVID-19, enrolled during active disease. The chain is built from TRBV10-2 and TRBJ2-7, with D possibly being TRBD2 (7 bases). CDR3 amino acids: CASRSGTHAYEQYF. In nucleotides, the CDR3 is TGCGCCAGCAGAAGCGGGACACACGCCTACGAGCAGTACTTC.